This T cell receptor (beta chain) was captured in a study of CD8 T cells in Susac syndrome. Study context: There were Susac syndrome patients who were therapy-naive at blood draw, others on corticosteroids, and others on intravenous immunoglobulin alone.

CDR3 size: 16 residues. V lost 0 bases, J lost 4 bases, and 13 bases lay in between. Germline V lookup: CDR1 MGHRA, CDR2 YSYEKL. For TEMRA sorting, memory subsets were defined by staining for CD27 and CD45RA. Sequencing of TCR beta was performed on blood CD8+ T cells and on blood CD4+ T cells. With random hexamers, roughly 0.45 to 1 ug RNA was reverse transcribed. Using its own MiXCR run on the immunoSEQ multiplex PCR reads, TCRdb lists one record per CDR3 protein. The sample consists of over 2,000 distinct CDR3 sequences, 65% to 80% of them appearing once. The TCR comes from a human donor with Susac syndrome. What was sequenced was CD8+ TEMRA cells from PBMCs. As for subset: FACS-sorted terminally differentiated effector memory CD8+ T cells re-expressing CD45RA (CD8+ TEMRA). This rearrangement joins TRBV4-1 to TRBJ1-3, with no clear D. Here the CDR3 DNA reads TGCGCCAGCAGCCAAGATCGGGAGGTCAGAGGAAACACCATATATTTT. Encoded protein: CASSQDREVRGNTIYF.